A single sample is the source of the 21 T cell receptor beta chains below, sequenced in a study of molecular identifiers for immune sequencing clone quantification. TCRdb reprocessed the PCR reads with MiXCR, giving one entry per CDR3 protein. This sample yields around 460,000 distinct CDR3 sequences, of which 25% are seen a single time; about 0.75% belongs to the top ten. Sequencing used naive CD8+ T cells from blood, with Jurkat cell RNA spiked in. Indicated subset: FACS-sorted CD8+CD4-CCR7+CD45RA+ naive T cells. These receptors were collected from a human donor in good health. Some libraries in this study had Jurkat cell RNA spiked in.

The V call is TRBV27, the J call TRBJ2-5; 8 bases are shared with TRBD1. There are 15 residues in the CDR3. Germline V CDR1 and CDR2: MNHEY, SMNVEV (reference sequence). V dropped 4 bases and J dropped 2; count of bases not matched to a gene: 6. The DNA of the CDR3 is TGTGCCAGCAGTTCTGGAAGGACAGGGCAAGAGACCCAGTACTTC. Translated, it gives CASSSGRTGQETQYF.

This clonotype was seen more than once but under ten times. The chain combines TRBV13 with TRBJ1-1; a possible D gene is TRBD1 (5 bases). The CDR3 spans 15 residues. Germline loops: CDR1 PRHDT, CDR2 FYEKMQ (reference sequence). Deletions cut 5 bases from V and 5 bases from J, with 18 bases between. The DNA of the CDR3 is TGTGCCAGCAGCGCCCCCCGTGGGGCGAGTACTGAAGCTTTCTTT. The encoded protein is CASSAPRGASTEAFF.

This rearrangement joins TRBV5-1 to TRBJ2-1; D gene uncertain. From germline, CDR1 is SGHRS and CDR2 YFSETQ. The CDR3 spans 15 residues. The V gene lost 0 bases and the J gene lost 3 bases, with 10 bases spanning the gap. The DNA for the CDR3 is TGCGCCAGCAGCTTGGATAGCAGTTACTACAATGAGCAGTTCTTC. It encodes CASSLDSSYYNEQFF.

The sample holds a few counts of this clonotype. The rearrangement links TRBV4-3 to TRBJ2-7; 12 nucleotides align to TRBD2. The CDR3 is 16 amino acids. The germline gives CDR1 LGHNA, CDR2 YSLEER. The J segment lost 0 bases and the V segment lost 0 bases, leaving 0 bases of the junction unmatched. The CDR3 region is CASSQETSGSSYEQYF. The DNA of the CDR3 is TGCGCCAGCAGCCAAGAGACTAGCGGGAGCTCCTACGAGCAGTACTTC.

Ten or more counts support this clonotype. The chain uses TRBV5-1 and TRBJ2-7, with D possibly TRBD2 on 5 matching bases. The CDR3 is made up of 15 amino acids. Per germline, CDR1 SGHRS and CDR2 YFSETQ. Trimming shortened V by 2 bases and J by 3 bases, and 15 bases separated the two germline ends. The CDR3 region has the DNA TGCGCCAGCAGCTTTTTCGAGGGCGAGGGCTACGAGCAGTACTTC. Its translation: CASSFFEGEGYEQYF. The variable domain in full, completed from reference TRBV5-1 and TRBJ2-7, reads KAGVTQTPRYLIKTRGQQVTLSCSPISGHRSVSWYQQTPGQGLQFLFEYFSETQRNKGNFPGRFSGRQFSNSRSEMNVSTLELGDSALYLCASSFFEGEGYEQYFGPGTRLTVT.

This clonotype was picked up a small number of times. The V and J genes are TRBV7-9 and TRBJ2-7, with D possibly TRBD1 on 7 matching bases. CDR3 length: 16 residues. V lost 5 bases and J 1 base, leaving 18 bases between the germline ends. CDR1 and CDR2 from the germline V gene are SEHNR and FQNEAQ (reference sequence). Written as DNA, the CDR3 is TGTGCCAGCAGCCGAGTTGGCGGGACAGAGTCCTACGAGCAGTACTTC. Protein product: CASSRVGGTESYEQYF.

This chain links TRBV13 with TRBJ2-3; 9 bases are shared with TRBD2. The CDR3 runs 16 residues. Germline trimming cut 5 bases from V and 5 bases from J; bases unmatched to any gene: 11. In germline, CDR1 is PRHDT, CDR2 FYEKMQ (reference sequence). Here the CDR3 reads CASSGEAGGLRDTQYF. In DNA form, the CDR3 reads TGTGCCAGCAGCGGAGAAGCGGGGGGCTTACGAGATACGCAGTATTTT.

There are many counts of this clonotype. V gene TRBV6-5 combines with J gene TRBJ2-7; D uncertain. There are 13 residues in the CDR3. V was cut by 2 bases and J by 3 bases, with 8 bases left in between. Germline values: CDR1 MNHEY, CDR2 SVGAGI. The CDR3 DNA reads TGTGCCAGCAGTTACGAACGGAACTACGAGCAGTACTTC. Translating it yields CASSYERNYEQYF.

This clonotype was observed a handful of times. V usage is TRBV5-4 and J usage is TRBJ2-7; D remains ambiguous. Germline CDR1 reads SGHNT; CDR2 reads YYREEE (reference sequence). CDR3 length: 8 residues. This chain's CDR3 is CVVGEQYF. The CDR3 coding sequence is TGTGTCGTCGGCGAGCAGTACTTC.

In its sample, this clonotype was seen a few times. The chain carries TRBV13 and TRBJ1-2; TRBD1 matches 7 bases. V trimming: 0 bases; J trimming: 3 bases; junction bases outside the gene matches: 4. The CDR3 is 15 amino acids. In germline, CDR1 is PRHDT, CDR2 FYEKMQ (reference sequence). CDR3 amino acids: CASSLGVRGDYGYTF. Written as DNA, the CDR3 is TGTGCCAGCAGCTTAGGCGTCAGGGGGGACTATGGCTACACCTTC.

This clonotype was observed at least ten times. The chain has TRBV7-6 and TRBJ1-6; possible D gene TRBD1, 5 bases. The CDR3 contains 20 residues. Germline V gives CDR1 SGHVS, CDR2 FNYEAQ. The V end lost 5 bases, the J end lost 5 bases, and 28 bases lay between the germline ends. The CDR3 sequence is CASSLNPPLDSARDNSPLHF. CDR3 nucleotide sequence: TGTGCCAGCAGCCTCAACCCCCCTCTCGACAGTGCACGAGATAATTCACCCCTCCACTTT.

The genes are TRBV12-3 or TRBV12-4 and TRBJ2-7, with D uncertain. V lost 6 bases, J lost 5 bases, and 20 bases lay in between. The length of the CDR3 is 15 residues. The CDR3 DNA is TGTGCCAGCAGCCGAAGACCCGACGGCCTGGACGAGCAGTACTTC. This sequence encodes CASSRRPDGLDEQYF.

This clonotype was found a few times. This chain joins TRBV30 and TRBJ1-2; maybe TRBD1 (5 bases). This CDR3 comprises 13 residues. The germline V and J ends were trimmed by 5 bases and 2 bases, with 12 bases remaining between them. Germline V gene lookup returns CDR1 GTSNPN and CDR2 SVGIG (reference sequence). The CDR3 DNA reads TGTGCCTGGGGGACCGGGACGAACTATGGCTACACCTTC. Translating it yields CAWGTGTNYGYTF. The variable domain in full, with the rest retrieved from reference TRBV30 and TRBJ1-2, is SQTIHQWPATLVQPVGSPLSLECTVEGTSNPNLYWYRQAAGRGLQLLFYSVGIGQISSEVPQNLSASRPQDRQFILSSKKLLLSDSGFYLCAWGTGTNYGYTFGSGTRLTVV.

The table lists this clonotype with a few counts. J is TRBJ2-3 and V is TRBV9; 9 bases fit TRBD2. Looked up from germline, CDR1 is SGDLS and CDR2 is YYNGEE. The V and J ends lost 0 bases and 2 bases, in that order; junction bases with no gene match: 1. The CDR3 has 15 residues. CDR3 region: CASSVASGVTDTQYF. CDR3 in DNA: TGTGCCAGCAGCGTAGCTAGCGGGGTCACAGATACGCAGTATTTT.

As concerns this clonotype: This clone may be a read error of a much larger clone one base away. This CDR3 reads CAGSTGGTGELFF. DNA of the CDR3: TGTGCCGGCAGTACGGGGGGGACCGGGGAGCTGTTTTTT. The rearrangement uses TRBV12-3 or TRBV12-4 and TRBJ2-2; 8 bases match TRBD2. The CDR3 consists of 13 residues.

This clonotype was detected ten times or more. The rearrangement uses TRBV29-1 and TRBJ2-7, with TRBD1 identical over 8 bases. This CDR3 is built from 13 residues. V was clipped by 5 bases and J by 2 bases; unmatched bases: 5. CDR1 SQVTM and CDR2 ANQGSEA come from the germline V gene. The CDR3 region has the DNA TGCAGCGTTCGAGGGACAGGAGCCTACGAGCAGTACTTC. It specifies CSVRGTGAYEQYF.

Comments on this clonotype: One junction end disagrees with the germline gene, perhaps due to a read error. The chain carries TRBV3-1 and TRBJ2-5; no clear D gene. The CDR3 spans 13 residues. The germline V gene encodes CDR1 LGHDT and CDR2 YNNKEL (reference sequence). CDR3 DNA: TGTGCCAGCAGCCAAGAGTGGCAAGTGACCCAGTACTTC. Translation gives CASSQEWQVTQYF.

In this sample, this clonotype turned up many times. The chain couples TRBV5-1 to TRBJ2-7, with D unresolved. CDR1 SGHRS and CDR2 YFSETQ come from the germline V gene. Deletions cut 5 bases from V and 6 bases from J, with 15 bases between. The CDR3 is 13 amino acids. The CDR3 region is CASSSHERREQYF. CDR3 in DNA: TGCGCCAGCAGTTCCCATGAACGCCGCGAGCAGTACTTC.

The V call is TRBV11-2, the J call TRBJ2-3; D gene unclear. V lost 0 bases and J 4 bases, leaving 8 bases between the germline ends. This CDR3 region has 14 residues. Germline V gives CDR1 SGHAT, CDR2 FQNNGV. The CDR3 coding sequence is TGTGCCAGCAGCTTAGATACGACTTCAGATACGCAGTATTTT. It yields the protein CASSLDTTSDTQYF.

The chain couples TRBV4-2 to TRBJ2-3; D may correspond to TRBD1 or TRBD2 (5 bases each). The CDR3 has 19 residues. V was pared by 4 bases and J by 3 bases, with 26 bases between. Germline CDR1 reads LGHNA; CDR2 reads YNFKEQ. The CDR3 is CASSRDLHSRGPVTDTQYF. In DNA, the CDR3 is TGTGCCAGCAGCCGAGATCTCCACTCACGGGGCCCTGTAACAGATACGCAGTATTTT.

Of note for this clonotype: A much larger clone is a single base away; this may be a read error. The CDR3 loop reads CASTSIEGKNTGGLFF. CDR3 DNA sequence: TGTGCCAGCACCTCAATCGAGGGGAAGAACACCGGGGGGCTGTTTTTT. This sequence joins TRBV7-9 and TRBJ2-2, with TRBD2 as a possible D gene (6 bases). The CDR3 spans 16 residues. Germline V gene sequence: CDR1 SEHNR, CDR2 FQNEAQ (reference sequence).